Below are 8 T cell receptor beta chains sequenced from a single sample in a study of lymphopenia after photon versus proton radiotherapy. The method was immunoSEQ multiplex PCR; TCRdb's version includes in-frame clones alone and lacks a portion of them. The sample comprises roughly 150,000 clones, about 85% of which are singletons, and approximately 4.7% rests with the top ten. Sequenced here: peripheral blood, sampled from a patient treated with photon-based radiotherapy. The receptors derive from a man in his fifties or sixties with gastric cancer.

This sequence joins TRBV30 and TRBJ2-7; 8 bases are shared with TRBD1. The V and J ends lost 1 base and 3 bases, in that order; junction bases with no gene match: 2. CDR1 is GTSNPN, CDR2 SVGIG, per germline (reference sequence). The CDR3 runs to 13 residues. CDR3 loop: CAWSAGQGYEQYF. The CDR3 nucleotides read TGTGCCTGGAGTGCCGGACAGGGCTACGAGCAGTACTTC.

The rearrangement links TRBV5-5 to TRBJ2-5; maybe TRBD1 (5 bases). The CDR3 is 14 residues long. Trimming pared 0 bases from V and 2 bases from J, leaving 8 bases between. Germline CDR1 is SGHKS and CDR2 is YYEKEE (reference sequence). CDR3 region: CASSLGQWQETQYF. CDR3 in DNA: TGTGCCAGCAGCTTGGGACAGTGGCAAGAGACCCAGTACTTC.

This sequence joins TRBV5-1 and TRBJ1-2; 8 nucleotides agree with TRBD1. This CDR3 has 14 residues. The V segment lost 5 bases and the J segment 0 bases; nucleotides outside the gene matches: 3. The germline V gene has CDR1 SGHRS and CDR2 YFSETQ. CDR3 sequence: CASRATGANYGYTF. In DNA, the CDR3 is TGCGCCAGCAGGGCGACAGGGGCTAACTATGGCTACACCTTC. Full variable domain (rest looked up from reference TRBV5-1 and TRBJ1-2): KAGVTQTPRYLIKTRGQQVTLSCSPISGHRSVSWYQQTPGQGLQFLFEYFSETQRNKGNFPGRFSGRQFSNSRSEMNVSTLELGDSALYLCASRATGANYGYTFGSGTRLTVV.

J is TRBJ2-7 and V is TRBV7-2, with TRBD2 matching over 12 bases. CDR1 and CDR2 from the germline V gene are SGHTA and FQGNSA. Germline trimming cut 4 bases from V and 1 base from J; bases unmatched to any gene: 8. This CDR3 spans 17 amino acids. This CDR3 is CASSSRTSGIKSYEQYF. CDR3 bases: TGTGCCAGCAGCTCGAGGACTAGCGGGATAAAATCCTACGAGCAGTACTTC. The whole variable domain, filled in from reference TRBV7-2 and TRBJ2-7, reads GAGVSQSPSNKVTEKGKDVELRCDPISGHTALYWYRQSLGQGLEFLIYFQGNSAPDKSGLPSDRFSAERTGGSVSTLTIQRTQQEDSAVYLCASSSRTSGIKSYEQYFGPGTRLTVT.

The rearrangement links TRBV11-3 to TRBJ2-2; 9 bases fit TRBD1. The CDR3 has 15 residues. CDR1 and CDR2 from the germline V gene are SGHNT and YENEEA. The V segment lost 4 bases and the J segment 5 bases; nucleotides outside the gene matches: 5. This CDR3 is CASSSTGGKTGELFF. CDR3 bases: TGTGCCAGCAGCTCGACAGGGGGAAAAACCGGGGAGCTGTTTTTT. Full variable domain (outside the CDR3, taken from reference TRBV11-3 and TRBJ2-2): EAGVVQSPRYKIIEKKQPVAFWCNPISGHNTLYWYLQNLGQGPELLIRYENEEAVDDSQLPKDRFSAERLKGVDSTLKIQPAELGDSAVYLCASSSTGGKTGELFFGEGSRLTVL.

The chain combines TRBV19 with TRBJ2-1; 7 bases align to TRBD2. V lost 5 bases and J lost 5; bases outside the gene matches: 15. There are 17 residues in the CDR3. Germline CDR1 is LNHDA and CDR2 is SQIVND (reference sequence). Here the CDR3 reads CASSLYIGSGIDNEQFF. The DNA for the CDR3 is TGTGCCAGTAGTCTATATATAGGAAGCGGGATCGACAATGAGCAGTTCTTC.

On this clone: The same CDR3 also results from other DNA sequences found in this sample. Written as DNA, the CDR3 is TGTGCCAGCAGCCCTACCAGGGCCTATGGCTACACCTTC. Encoded protein: CASSPTRAYGYTF. The V call is TRBV5-6, the J call TRBJ1-2; D might be TRBD1 (5 bases). The CDR3 is made up of 13 amino acids. The V gene's germline CDR1 is SGHDT and CDR2 YYEEEE. Trimming stripped 4 bases from V and 4 bases from J, with 11 bases between.

This chain links TRBV5-1 with TRBJ1-1; tentatively, D is TRBD1 (5 bases). The CDR3 runs 14 residues. V lost 4 bases, J lost 11 bases, and 21 bases lay in between. The germline V gene has CDR1 SGHRS and CDR2 YFSETQ. CDR3 in amino acids: CASSLGGTDFGAFF. Written as DNA, the CDR3 is TGCGCCAGCAGCCTCGGCGGGACGGATTTTGGGGCTTTCTTT.